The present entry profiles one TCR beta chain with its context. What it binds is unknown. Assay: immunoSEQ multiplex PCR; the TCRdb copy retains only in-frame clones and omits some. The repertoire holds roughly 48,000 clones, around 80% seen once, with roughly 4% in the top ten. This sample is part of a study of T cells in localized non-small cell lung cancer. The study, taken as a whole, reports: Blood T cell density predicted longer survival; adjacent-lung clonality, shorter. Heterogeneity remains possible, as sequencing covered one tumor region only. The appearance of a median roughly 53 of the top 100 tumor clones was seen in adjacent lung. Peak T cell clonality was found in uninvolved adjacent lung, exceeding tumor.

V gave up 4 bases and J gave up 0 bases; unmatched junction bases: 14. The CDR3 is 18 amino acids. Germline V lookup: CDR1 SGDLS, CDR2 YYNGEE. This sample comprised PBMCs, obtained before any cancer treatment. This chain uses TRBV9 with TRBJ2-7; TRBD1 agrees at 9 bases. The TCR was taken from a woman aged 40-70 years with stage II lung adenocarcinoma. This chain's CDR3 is CASSPRPGTGTLSYEQYF. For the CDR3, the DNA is TGTGCCAGCAGCCCCCGTCCCGGGACAGGGACTCTCTCCTACGAGCAGTACTTC.